These T cell receptor beta chains were read from a single sample in a study of T cells in Graves' hyperthyroidism and ophthalmopathy. One entry per CDR3 protein results from TCRdb running MiXCR on the multiplex PCR reads. This table has approximately 530,000 distinct CDR3 sequences, approximately 15% appearing once. The sample was blood. The receptors were sampled from a woman aged 18-35 years with Graves' hyperthyroidism. The CDR3 runs from the conserved cysteine through the conserved F or W. Fields, in order: CDR3 protein, CDR3 DNA, clone size, D gene, J gene, V gene. D genes are given only for firm matches. Clone size is given for some rows only: seen once, a few or many times, or a class if the clone is expanded.

CDR3aa: CASNSSGSSPGELFF; CDR3nt: TGTGCCAGCAACTCTAGCGGGAGTAGTCCGGGGGAGCTGTTTTTT; abundance: few; d_gene: TRBD2; j_gene: TRBJ2-2; v_gene: TRBV28
CDR3aa: CASSYSIERTGYNQPQHF; CDR3nt: TGTGCCAGCAGTTACTCGATTGAAAGGACAGGCTACAATCAGCCCCAGCATTTT; abundance: many; d_gene: TRBD1; j_gene: TRBJ1-5; v_gene: TRBV6-2/TRBV6-3
CDR3aa: CASRPGGRSSYEQYF; CDR3nt: TGTGCCAGCAGACCGGGGGGCCGAAGCTCCTACGAGCAGTACTTC; abundance: few; d_gene: -; j_gene: TRBJ2-7; v_gene: TRBV6-1
CDR3aa: CSARVPAGGGQYF; CDR3nt: TGCAGTGCTAGAGTGCCAGCGGGGGGCGGGCAGTACTTC; abundance: few; d_gene: TRBD2; j_gene: TRBJ2-7; v_gene: TRBV20-1
CDR3aa: CASSWNPGLAGNEQFF; CDR3nt: TGTGCCAGCAGCTGGAACCCGGGACTAGCGGGGAATGAGCAGTTCTTC; abundance: few; d_gene: TRBD2; j_gene: TRBJ2-1; v_gene: TRBV11-2
CDR3aa: CASSVVHPEAFF; CDR3nt: TGTGCCAGCAGCGTGGTACACCCTGAAGCTTTCTTT; abundance: few; d_gene: -; j_gene: TRBJ1-1; v_gene: TRBV12-3/TRBV12-4
CDR3aa: CASSIFTGGNEQFF; CDR3nt: TGTGCCAGTAGTATTTTTACAGGTGGCAATGAGCAGTTCTTC; abundance: few; d_gene: -; j_gene: TRBJ2-1; v_gene: TRBV19
CDR3aa: CASSQTRTGGNTEAFF; CDR3nt: TGTGCCAGCAGCCAAACGCGGACAGGGGGGAACACTGAAGCTTTCTTT; abundance: many; d_gene: TRBD1; j_gene: TRBJ1-1; v_gene: TRBV13
CDR3aa: CSAYRDGSGEQYF; CDR3nt: TGCAGTGCGTATAGGGACGGTTCGGGCGAGCAGTACTTC; abundance: few; d_gene: -; j_gene: TRBJ2-7; v_gene: TRBV20-1
CDR3aa: CSASSGSGGGEQYF; CDR3nt: TGCAGTGCTTCTAGCGGGAGCGGCGGAGGGGAGCAGTACTTC; abundance: many; d_gene: TRBD2; j_gene: TRBJ2-7; v_gene: TRBV20-1
CDR3aa: CSVGQGASYEQYF; CDR3nt: TGCAGTGTCGGACAGGGGGCTTCCTACGAGCAGTACTTC; abundance: -; d_gene: TRBD1; j_gene: TRBJ2-7; v_gene: TRBV20-1
CDR3aa: CAISELRTASYEQYF; CDR3nt: TGTGCCATCAGTGAACTACGCACTGCCTCCTACGAGCAGTACTTC; abundance: -; d_gene: -; j_gene: TRBJ2-7; v_gene: TRBV10-3
CDR3aa: CASSYSDGYNEQFF; CDR3nt: TGTGCCAGCAGTTACTCGGACGGGTACAATGAGCAGTTCTTC; abundance: -; d_gene: -; j_gene: TRBJ2-1; v_gene: TRBV6-6
CDR3aa: CASSYAGGIGNTIYF; CDR3nt: TGTGCCAGCAGTTACGCAGGGGGCATTGGAAACACCATATATTTT; abundance: -; d_gene: TRBD1; j_gene: TRBJ1-3; v_gene: TRBV6-2/TRBV6-3
CDR3aa: CASSQDRQGAQTGELFF; CDR3nt: TGCGCCAGCAGCCAAGATCGACAGGGGGCGCAGACCGGGGAGCTGTTTTTT; abundance: once; d_gene: TRBD1; j_gene: TRBJ2-2; v_gene: TRBV4-1
CDR3aa: CASSYRTGGGQPQHF; CDR3nt: TGTGCCAGCAGTTACAGGACAGGGGGCGGCCAGCCCCAGCATTTT; abundance: few; d_gene: TRBD1; j_gene: TRBJ1-5; v_gene: TRBV6-6
CDR3aa: CSVEDYGLAFPDTQYF; CDR3nt: TGCAGCGTTGAAGATTACGGACTAGCTTTCCCAGATACGCAGTATTTT; abundance: many; d_gene: TRBD2; j_gene: TRBJ2-3; v_gene: TRBV29-1
CDR3aa: CASSLQGLSMRFF; CDR3nt: TGTGCCAGCAGCTTACAAGGCTTGTCGATGCGGTTCTTC; abundance: many; d_gene: -; j_gene: TRBJ2-1; v_gene: TRBV11-2
CDR3aa: CSAEQVGLDNEQFF; CDR3nt: TGCAGTGCAGAACAGGTTGGGCTCGACAATGAGCAGTTCTTC; abundance: many; d_gene: -; j_gene: TRBJ2-1; v_gene: TRBV20-1
CDR3aa: CASSYRPRYEQYF; CDR3nt: TGTGCCAGCAGTTATCGGCCCCGGTACGAGCAGTACTTC; abundance: -; d_gene: -; j_gene: TRBJ2-7; v_gene: TRBV6-9
CDR3aa: CSARALTDYEQYF; CDR3nt: TGCAGTGCTAGAGCCCTGACAGACTACGAGCAGTACTTC; abundance: many; d_gene: -; j_gene: TRBJ2-7; v_gene: TRBV20-1
CDR3aa: CASSYKRTGAYEQYF; CDR3nt: TGTGCCAGCAGTTACAAGCGGACAGGGGCCTACGAGCAGTACTTC; abundance: many; d_gene: TRBD1; j_gene: TRBJ2-7; v_gene: TRBV6-6
CDR3aa: CASSVEGTGVTDTQYF; CDR3nt: TGTGCCAGCAGCGTAGAGGGGACAGGGGTTACAGATACGCAGTATTTT; abundance: -; d_gene: TRBD1; j_gene: TRBJ2-3; v_gene: TRBV9
CDR3aa: CASSLASGTTDTQYF; CDR3nt: TGTGCCAGCAGTTTAGCTAGCGGGACAACAGATACGCAGTATTTT; abundance: many; d_gene: TRBD2; j_gene: TRBJ2-3; v_gene: TRBV27
CDR3aa: CASSERGNEDRGASGIRNEQFF; CDR3nt: TGTGCCAGCAGTGAAAGGGGGAATGAGGACAGGGGAGCTAGCGGGATCCGCAATGAGCAGTTCTTC; abundance: -; d_gene: -; j_gene: TRBJ2-1; v_gene: TRBV25-1
CDR3aa: CASTRRGGNTEAFF; CDR3nt: TGTGCCAGCACGCGGAGGGGAGGGAACACTGAAGCTTTCTTT; abundance: many; d_gene: -; j_gene: TRBJ1-1; v_gene: TRBV27
CDR3aa: CASSQSGLLETQYF; CDR3nt: TGTGCCAGCAGTCAAAGCGGGCTCCTAGAGACCCAGTACTTC; abundance: few; d_gene: -; j_gene: TRBJ2-5; v_gene: TRBV28
CDR3aa: CASSLGLAGGWKTQYF; CDR3nt: TGTGCCAGCAGTCTGGGACTAGCGGGAGGCTGGAAGACCCAGTACTTC; abundance: -; d_gene: TRBD2; j_gene: TRBJ2-5; v_gene: TRBV5-4
CDR3aa: CASSLVEGEQYF; CDR3nt: TGTGCCAGCAGCTTAGTGGAAGGCGAGCAGTACTTC; abundance: many; d_gene: -; j_gene: TRBJ2-7; v_gene: TRBV11-2
CDR3aa: CASSLLVGPGNEQFF; CDR3nt: TGTGCCAGCAGCTTATTGGTGGGCCCGGGCAATGAGCAGTTCTTC; abundance: many; d_gene: -; j_gene: TRBJ2-1; v_gene: TRBV7-2
CDR3aa: CASSVTGGITNEKLFF; CDR3nt: TGTGCCAGCAGTGTAACAGGGGGCATCACTAATGAAAAACTGTTTTTT; abundance: few; d_gene: TRBD1; j_gene: TRBJ1-4; v_gene: TRBV9
CDR3aa: CASSLWTGGVIGYGYTF; CDR3nt: TGTGCCAGCAGTCTATGGACAGGGGGGGTAATTGGCTATGGCTACACCTTC; abundance: -; d_gene: TRBD1; j_gene: TRBJ1-2; v_gene: TRBV12-3/TRBV12-4
CDR3aa: CASRQGANEKLFF; CDR3nt: TGTGCCAGCAGACAGGGGGCTAATGAAAAACTGTTTTTT; abundance: -; d_gene: TRBD1; j_gene: TRBJ1-4; v_gene: TRBV3-1
CDR3aa: CASSRSVHNEQFF; CDR3nt: TGTGCCAGCAGCCGTAGCGTACACAATGAGCAGTTCTTC; abundance: -; d_gene: -; j_gene: TRBJ2-1; v_gene: TRBV6-1
CDR3aa: CASSPNRGTEKLFF; CDR3nt: TGCGCCAGCAGTCCCAACAGGGGAACAGAAAAACTGTTTTTT; abundance: -; d_gene: TRBD1; j_gene: TRBJ1-4; v_gene: TRBV10-2
CDR3aa: CASSQGYINTQYF; CDR3nt: TGTGCCAGCAGCCAAGGATACATTAATACGCAGTATTTT; abundance: -; d_gene: -; j_gene: TRBJ2-3; v_gene: TRBV3-1
CDR3aa: CSARPPGLSNQPQHF; CDR3nt: TGCAGTGCTAGGCCGCCGGGGTTAAGCAATCAGCCCCAGCATTTT; abundance: -; d_gene: -; j_gene: TRBJ1-5; v_gene: TRBV20-1
CDR3aa: CASSLVAGEWETQYF; CDR3nt: TGTGCCAGCAGTTTGGTAGCGGGAGAGTGGGAGACCCAGTACTTC; abundance: -; d_gene: TRBD2; j_gene: TRBJ2-5; v_gene: TRBV28
CDR3aa: CASSELAGGTGELFF; CDR3nt: TGTGCCAGCAGCGAACTAGCGGGGGGAACCGGGGAGCTGTTTTTT; abundance: -; d_gene: TRBD2; j_gene: TRBJ2-2; v_gene: TRBV13
CDR3aa: CASLGLSTDTQYF; CDR3nt: TGTGCCAGCCTCGGGCTGAGCACAGATACGCAGTATTTT; abundance: few; d_gene: -; j_gene: TRBJ2-3; v_gene: TRBV3-1
CDR3aa: CAWSSGTGSYEQYF; CDR3nt: TGTGCCTGGAGTAGTGGGACAGGGTCCTACGAGCAGTACTTC; abundance: few; d_gene: TRBD1; j_gene: TRBJ2-7; v_gene: TRBV30
CDR3aa: CASNLVLPGPRPGTQYF; CDR3nt: TGTGCCAGCAACCTCGTACTTCCGGGACCGCGCCCTGGGACCCAGTACTTC; abundance: -; d_gene: -; j_gene: TRBJ2-5; v_gene: TRBV27
CDR3aa: CATSDRDRGYTGELFF; CDR3nt: TGTGCCACCAGCGACCGGGACAGGGGGTACACCGGGGAGCTGTTTTTT; abundance: -; d_gene: TRBD1; j_gene: TRBJ2-2; v_gene: TRBV15
CDR3aa: CASSSRTDPLLYEQYF; CDR3nt: TGTGCCAGCAGCTCCCGGACAGACCCCCTTCTCTACGAGCAGTACTTC; abundance: -; d_gene: -; j_gene: TRBJ2-7; v_gene: TRBV7-2
CDR3aa: CASSLHPQGRVNGYTF; CDR3nt: TGTGCCAGCAGTCTACACCCCCAGGGTCGCGTGAATGGCTACACCTTC; abundance: many; d_gene: -; j_gene: TRBJ1-2; v_gene: TRBV28
CDR3aa: CASSISGGYNSPLHF; CDR3nt: TGTGCCAGCAGTATTTCCGGGGGGTATAATTCACCCCTCCACTTT; abundance: -; d_gene: -; j_gene: TRBJ1-6; v_gene: TRBV6-1
CDR3aa: CASSLLEANVLTF; CDR3nt: TGTGCCAGCAGTTTATTGGAGGCCAACGTCCTGACTTTC; abundance: few; d_gene: -; j_gene: TRBJ2-6; v_gene: TRBV12-3/TRBV12-4
CDR3aa: CASRIIRRGKYDQPQHF; CDR3nt: TGTGCCAGCAGAATTATACGACGGGGGAAGTATGATCAGCCCCAGCATTTT; abundance: -; d_gene: -; j_gene: TRBJ1-5; v_gene: TRBV6-2/TRBV6-3
CDR3aa: CASSFRDSNEKLFF; CDR3nt: TGTGCCAGCAGTTTCCGGGACAGTAATGAAAAACTGTTTTTT; abundance: -; d_gene: TRBD1; j_gene: TRBJ1-4; v_gene: TRBV12-3/TRBV12-4
CDR3aa: CSALYLAGGRYF; CDR3nt: TGCAGTGCTCTTTATTTAGCGGGAGGGAGGTACTTC; abundance: -; d_gene: TRBD2; j_gene: TRBJ2-5; v_gene: TRBV20-1
CDR3aa: CASSSGGPANYGYTF; CDR3nt: TGTGCCAGCAGTTCGGGGGGCCCCGCTAACTATGGCTACACCTTC; abundance: many; d_gene: -; j_gene: TRBJ1-2; v_gene: TRBV12-3/TRBV12-4